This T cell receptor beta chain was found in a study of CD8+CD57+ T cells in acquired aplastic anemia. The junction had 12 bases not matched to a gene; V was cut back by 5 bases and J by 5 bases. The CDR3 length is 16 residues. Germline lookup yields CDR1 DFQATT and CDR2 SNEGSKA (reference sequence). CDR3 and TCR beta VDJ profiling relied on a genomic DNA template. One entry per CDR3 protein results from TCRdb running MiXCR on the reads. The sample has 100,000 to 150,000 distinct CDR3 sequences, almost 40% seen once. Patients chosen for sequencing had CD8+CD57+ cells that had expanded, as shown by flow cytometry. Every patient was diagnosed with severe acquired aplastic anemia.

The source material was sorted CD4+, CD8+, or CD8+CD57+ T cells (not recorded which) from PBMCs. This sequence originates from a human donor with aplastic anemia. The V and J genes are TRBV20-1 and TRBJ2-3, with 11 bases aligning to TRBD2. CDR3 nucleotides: TGCAGTGCTCTTCAGACTAGCGGGGATGGAGGAGATACGCAGTATTTT. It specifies CSALQTSGDGGDTQYF.